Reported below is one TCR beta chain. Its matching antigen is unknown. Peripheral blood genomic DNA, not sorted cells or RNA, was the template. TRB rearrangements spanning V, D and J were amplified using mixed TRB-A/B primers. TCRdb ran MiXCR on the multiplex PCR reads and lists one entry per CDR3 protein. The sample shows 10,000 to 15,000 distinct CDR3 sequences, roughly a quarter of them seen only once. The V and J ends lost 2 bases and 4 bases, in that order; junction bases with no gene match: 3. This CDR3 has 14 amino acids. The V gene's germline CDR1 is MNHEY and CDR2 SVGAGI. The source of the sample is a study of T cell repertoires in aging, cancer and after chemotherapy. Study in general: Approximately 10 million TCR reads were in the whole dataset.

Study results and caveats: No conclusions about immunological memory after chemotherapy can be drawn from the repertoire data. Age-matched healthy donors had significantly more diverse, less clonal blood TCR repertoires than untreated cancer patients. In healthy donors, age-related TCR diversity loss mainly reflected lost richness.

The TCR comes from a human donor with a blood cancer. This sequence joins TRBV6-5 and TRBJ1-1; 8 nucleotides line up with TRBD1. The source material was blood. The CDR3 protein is CASSYPGTGTEAFF. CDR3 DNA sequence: TGTGCCAGCAGTTACCCAGGGACAGGCACTGAAGCTTTCTTT.